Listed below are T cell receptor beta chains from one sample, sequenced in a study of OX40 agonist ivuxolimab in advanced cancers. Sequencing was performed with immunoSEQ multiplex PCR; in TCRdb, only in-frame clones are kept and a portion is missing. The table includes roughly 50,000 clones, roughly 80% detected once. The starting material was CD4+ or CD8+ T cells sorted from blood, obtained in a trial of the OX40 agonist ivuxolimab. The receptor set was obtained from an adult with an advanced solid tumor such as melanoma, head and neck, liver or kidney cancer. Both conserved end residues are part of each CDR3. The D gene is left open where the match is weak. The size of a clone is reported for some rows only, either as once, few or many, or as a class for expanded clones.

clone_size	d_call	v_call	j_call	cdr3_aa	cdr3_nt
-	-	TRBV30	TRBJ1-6	CAWTEGAGLHF	TGTGCCTGGACCGAGGGCGCGGGCCTCCACTTT
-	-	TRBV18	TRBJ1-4	CASSPQEGNMGDEKLFF	TGTGCCAGCTCACCACAGGAAGGGAACATGGGTGATGAAAAACTGTTTTTT
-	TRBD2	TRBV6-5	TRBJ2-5	CASSSSGGRSETQYF	TGTGCCAGCAGTTCTAGCGGGGGCCGGAGTGAGACCCAGTACTTC
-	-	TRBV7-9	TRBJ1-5	CASSLQENQPQHF	TGTGCCAGCAGCTTACAGGAAAATCAGCCCCAGCATTTT
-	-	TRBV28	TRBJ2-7	CASRSGHLYEQYF	TGTGCCAGCCGCTCCGGACACTTATACGAGCAGTACTTC
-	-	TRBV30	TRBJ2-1	CAWRRGSYNEQFF	TGTGCCTGGCGCAGGGGCTCCTACAATGAGCAGTTCTTC
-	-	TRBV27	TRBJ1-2	CASSFAQFGAGGYTF	TGTGCCAGCAGTTTCGCCCAATTTGGGGCTGGTGGCTACACCTTC
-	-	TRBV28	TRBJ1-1	CASSSYTEAFF	TGTGCCAGCAGTTCCTACACTGAAGCTTTCTTT
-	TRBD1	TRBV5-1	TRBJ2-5	CASRQGGETQYF	TGCGCCAGCCGACAGGGGGGAGAGACCCAGTACTTC
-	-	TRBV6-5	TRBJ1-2	CASSYSSDLYGYTF	TGTGCCAGCAGTTACTCATCGGACCTTTATGGCTACACCTTC
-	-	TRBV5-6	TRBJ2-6	CASSLTGANVLTF	TGTGCCAGCAGCTTGACTGGGGCCAACGTCCTGACTTTC
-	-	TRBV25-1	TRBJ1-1	CASSELGVEGEAFF	TGTGCCAGCAGTGAATTAGGAGTGGAGGGTGAAGCTTTCTTT
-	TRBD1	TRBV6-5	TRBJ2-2	CASSSTGGGLTGELFF	TGTGCCAGCAGTTCTACAGGGGGTGGGTTAACCGGGGAGCTGTTTTTT
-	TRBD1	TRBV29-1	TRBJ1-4	CSVEEQATGALFF	TGCAGTGTTGAAGAGCAGGCTACAGGGGCACTGTTTTTT
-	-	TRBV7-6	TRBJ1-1	CASSLELNTEAFF	TGTGCCAGCAGCTTAGAGTTGAACACTGAAGCTTTCTTT
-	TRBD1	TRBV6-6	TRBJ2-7	CASKLVWTGWDEQYF	TGTGCCAGCAAATTGGTATGGACAGGGTGGGACGAGCAGTACTTC
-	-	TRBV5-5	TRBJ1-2	CASSGEGGLRGGYTF	TGTGCCAGCAGCGGTGAGGGAGGTTTAAGGGGTGGCTACACCTTC
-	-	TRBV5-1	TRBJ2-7	CASSLAPGAEGYEQYF	TGCGCCAGCAGCTTGGCCCCGGGGGCTGAAGGCTACGAGCAGTACTTC
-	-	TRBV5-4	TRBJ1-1	CASSLQVQDTEAFF	TGTGCCAGCAGCTTACAGGTACAGGACACTGAAGCTTTCTTT
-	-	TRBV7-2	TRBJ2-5	CASSPNQETQYF	TGTGCCAGCAGCCCAAATCAGGAGACCCAGTACTTC
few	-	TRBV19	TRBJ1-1	CASSIERPNTEAFF	TGTGCCAGTAGTATAGAGAGGCCCAACACTGAAGCTTTCTTT
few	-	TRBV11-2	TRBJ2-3	CASSPGLDTQYF	TGTGCCAGCAGCCCGGGGCTGGATACGCAGTATTTT
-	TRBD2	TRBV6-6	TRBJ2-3	CASSYLAGFTDTQYF	TGTGCCAGCAGTTATTTAGCGGGATTCACAGATACGCAGTATTTT
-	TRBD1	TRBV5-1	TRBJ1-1	CASSLAMGQAEAFF	TGCGCCAGCAGCTTGGCCATGGGACAGGCTGAAGCTTTCTTT
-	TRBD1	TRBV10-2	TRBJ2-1	CASSGQGTEQFF	TGCGCCAGCAGTGGACAGGGGACCGAGCAGTTCTTC
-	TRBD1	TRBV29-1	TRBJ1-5	CSVRQGNQPQHF	TGCAGCGTCCGACAGGGTAATCAGCCCCAGCATTTT
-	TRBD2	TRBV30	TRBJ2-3	CASRPPSGGGTDTQYF	TGTGCCTCACGGCCCCCTAGCGGGGGGGGTACAGATACGCAGTATTTT
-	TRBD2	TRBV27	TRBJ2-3	CASRGPGTNTDTQYF	TGTGCCAGCAGAGGTCCCGGGACTAACACAGATACGCAGTATTTT
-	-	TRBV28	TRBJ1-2	CASITPNIDYGYTF	TGTGCCAGCATTACTCCTAACATTGACTATGGCTACACCTTC
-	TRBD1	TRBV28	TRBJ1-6	CASSWGDRENSPLHF	TGTGCCAGCAGTTGGGGGGACAGGGAGAATTCACCCCTCCACTTT
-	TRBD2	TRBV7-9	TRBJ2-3	CASSSLAGGSTDTQYF	TGTGCCAGCAGCTCGCTAGCGGGGGGGAGCACAGATACGCAGTATTTT
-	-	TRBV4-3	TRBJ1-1	CASSPMGHQNTEAFF	TGCGCCAGCAGCCCAATGGGACACCAGAACACTGAAGCTTTCTTT
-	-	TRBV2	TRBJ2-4	CASKTGKNIQYF	TGTGCCAGCAAGACAGGCAAAAACATTCAGTACTTC
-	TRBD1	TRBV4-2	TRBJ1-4	CASSLGQGVEKLFF	TGTGCCAGCAGCCTGGGACAGGGGGTGGAAAAACTGTTTTTT
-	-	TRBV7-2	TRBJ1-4	CASSLGGTGSLATNEKLFF	TGTGCCAGCAGCTTAGGGGGCACCGGAAGTCTTGCAACTAATGAAAAACTGTTTTTT
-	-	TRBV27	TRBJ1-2	CASSAQGPRYGYTF	TGTGCCAGCAGTGCACAGGGACCTCGGTATGGCTACACCTTC
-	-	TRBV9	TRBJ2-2	CASLSGRTGELFF	TGTGCCAGCCTGTCCGGGCGCACCGGGGAGCTGTTTTTT
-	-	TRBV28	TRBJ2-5	CASRAGGAREETQYF	TGTGCCAGCAGAGCAGGGGGGGCGAGGGAAGAGACCCAGTACTTC
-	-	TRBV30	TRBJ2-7	CAWSAGGALSYEQYF	TGTGCCTGGAGTGCGGGCGGGGCCCTCTCCTACGAGCAGTACTTC
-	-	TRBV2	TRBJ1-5	CASSEARGQGGQPQHF	TGTGCCAGCAGTGAAGCGCGGGGGCAGGGAGGACAGCCCCAGCATTTT
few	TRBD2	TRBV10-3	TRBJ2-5	CAIRASGGVQETQYF	TGTGCCATCCGCGCTAGCGGGGGTGTCCAAGAGACCCAGTACTTC
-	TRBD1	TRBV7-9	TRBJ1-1	CASSIQQGSEAFF	TGTGCCAGCAGCATCCAACAGGGGTCTGAAGCTTTCTTT
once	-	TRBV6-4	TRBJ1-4	CASSRERGEKLFF	TGTGCCAGCAGTCGAGAGAGAGGAGAAAAACTGTTTTTT
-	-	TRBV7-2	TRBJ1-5	CASSFGRGGNQPQHF	TGTGCCAGCAGCTTTGGCAGGGGCGGGAATCAGCCCCAGCATTTT
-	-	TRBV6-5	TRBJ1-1	CASSYSRAVNTEAFF	TGTGCCAGCAGTTACTCGAGGGCGGTGAACACTGAAGCTTTCTTT
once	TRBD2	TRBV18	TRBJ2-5	CASSLTSGGETQYF	TGTGCCAGCTCACTGACTAGCGGGGGGGAGACCCAGTACTTC
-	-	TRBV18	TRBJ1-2	CASSPPADYGYTF	TGTGCCAGCTCACCCCCCGCAGACTATGGCTACACCTTC